A single sample gave rise to the 7 T cell receptor beta chains below, sequenced in a study of blood T cells in healthy people across ages. A second roughly 6 to 12 cycle PCR used barcoded and J-beta primers. MiXCR, applied by TCRdb to the 5' RACE reads, yields one record per CDR3 protein. The sample yields 1.5 million to 2 million distinct CDR3 sequences, roughly two fifths seen once. The sample consisted of blood. Receptors originate from a human donor in good health.

In this sample, this clonotype turned up a few times. The chain has TRBV6-1 and TRBJ2-7; D unresolved. V lost 2 bases, J lost 7 bases, and 15 bases lay in between. This CDR3 contains 14 residues. Germline values: CDR1 MNHNS, CDR2 SASEGT. The CDR3 bases are TGTGCCAGCAGTGAATCGGGTTATCCTCGAGAGCAGTACTTC. Its translation is CASSESGYPREQYF.

The chain links TRBV6-2 or TRBV6-3 to TRBJ2-1; 10 nucleotides align to TRBD2. Germline V lookup: CDR1 MNHEY, CDR2 SVGEGT. The CDR3 has 15 amino acids. V was pared by 7 bases and J by 6 bases, with 9 bases of the junction left unmatched. CDR3 amino acids: CASTVLAGSPNEQFF. The CDR3 DNA follows: TGTGCCAGCACCGTACTAGCGGGGAGCCCCAATGAGCAGTTCTTC.

The rearrangement joins TRBV7-2 to TRBJ2-7, with D uncertain. The germline CDR1 and CDR2 sequences are SGHTA and FQGNSA. The CDR3 has 14 amino acids. Trimming removed 3 bases at V and 5 bases at J, with 14 bases between. The CDR3, as DNA: TGTGCCAGCAGCTTGAGACTCCATGCCCACGAGCAGTACTTC. It yields the protein CASSLRLHAHEQYF.

This chain joins TRBV7-2 and TRBJ1-5; D not certain. The CDR3 runs to 13 residues. The V gene lost 1 base and the J gene lost 10 bases, with 11 bases spanning the gap. Germline CDR1 is SGHTA and CDR2 is FQGNSA. As DNA, the CDR3 is TGTGCCAGCAGCTTAGAATCCCAGAACCCCCAGCATTTT. Encoded protein: CASSLESQNPQHF.

This clonotype was counted only a few times. The chain couples TRBV20-1 to TRBJ2-7; TRBD1 matches 9 bases. The J call may be faulty, since TRBJ2-5 better matches the DNA end. The CDR3 covers 15 residues. Germline assignment: CDR1 DFQATT and CDR2 SNEGSKA (reference sequence). This chain's CDR3 is CSARDRTGDFETQYF. The CDR3 bases are TGCAGTGCTAGAGATAGGACAGGGGATTTCGAGACCCAGTACTTC.

The chain carries TRBV7-2 and TRBJ2-3, with D possibly being TRBD2 (6 bases). Per germline, CDR1 SGHTA and CDR2 FQGNSA. Trimming stripped 7 bases from V and 4 bases from J, with 21 bases between. This CDR3 is 16 amino acids long. CDR3 residues: CTSTQNGRGSSDTQYF. The CDR3 nucleotides read TGTACCAGCACCCAGAATGGGCGGGGTAGCTCAGATACGCAGTATTTT.

This clonotype was recorded only once. The rearrangement joins TRBV4-3 to TRBJ2-3; 9 nucleotides agree with TRBD1. Per the germline V gene, CDR1 is LGHNA and CDR2 is YSLEER. The CDR3 consists of 15 residues. J lost 4 bases, V lost 1 base, and 3 bases had no gene match. The CDR3 DNA reads TGCGCCAGCAGCCAAGGGGACAGGGTATCAGATACGCAGTATTTT. It specifies CASSQGDRVSDTQYF.